Following are 8 T cell receptor beta chains from one sample sequenced in a study of blood T cells in healthy people across ages. The use of a sample-barcoded 5' primer and a J-beta primer mix characterized a second PCR of roughly 6 to 11 cycles. In TCRdb, the 5' RACE reads were re-called with MiXCR into one record per CDR3 protein. The sample records around 870,000 distinct CDR3 sequences, more than 25% being singletons. The specimen sequenced was blood. The receptor source for this set is a woman over 75 in good health.

This clonotype was found a few times. Here the CDR3 DNA reads TGTGCCAGCAGTGAACCTCCCCCTAATGAAAAACTGTTTTTT. It codes for CASSEPPPNEKLFF. J is TRBJ1-4 and V is TRBV25-1, with D hard to call. The ends were cut back, 2 bases at V and 3 bases at J, with 7 bases in the middle. The CDR3 is 14 amino acids. CDR1 is MGHDK and CDR2 is SYGVNS in the germline V gene. Using reference TRBV25-1 and TRBJ1-4 for the parts outside the CDR3, the full variable domain is EADIYQTPRYLVIGTGKKITLECSQTMGHDKMYWYQQDPGMELHLIHYSYGVNSTEKGDLSSESTVSRIRTEHFPLTLESARPSHTSQYLCASSEPPPNEKLFFGSGTQLSVL.

This clonotype was detected ten times or more. CDR3 residues: CASRLARETQYF. CDR3 in DNA: TGTGCCAGCAGACTAGCCAGGGAGACCCAGTACTTC. The rearrangement joins TRBV2 to TRBJ2-5; a possible D gene is TRBD2 (6 bases). This CDR3 region has 12 residues. Germline CDR1 is SNHLY and CDR2 is FYNNEI. V dropped 6 bases and J dropped 5 bases, with 10 bases sitting between them.

V usage is TRBV18 and J usage is TRBJ2-5; 7 bases are shared with TRBD1. Trimming removed 2 bases from V and 0 bases from J; junction bases left unmatched: 6. The CDR3 has 16 amino acids. From germline, CDR1 is KGHSH and CDR2 LQKENI. CDR3: CASSPTRQGYQETQYF. CDR3 coding DNA: TGTGCCAGCTCACCAACTCGACAGGGCTACCAAGAGACCCAGTACTTC. Full variable domain (remainder filled in from reference TRBV18 and TRBJ2-5): NAGVMQNPRHLVRRRGQEARLRCSPMKGHSHVYWYRQLPEEGLKFMVYLQKENIIDESGMPKERFSAEFPKEGPSILRIQQVVRGDSAAYFCASSPTRQGYQETQYFGPGTRLLVL.

In this sample, this clonotype turned up many times. This chain joins TRBV7-2 and TRBJ1-2; 9 bases map to TRBD1. The germline V gene has CDR1 SGHTA and CDR2 FQGNSA. The trim removed 7 bases at V and 4 bases at J, leaving 13 bases unmatched. CDR3 length: 16 amino acids. In DNA, the CDR3 is TGTGCCAGCATTATATTCGTGGGGACAGGGTCCTATGGCTACACCTTC. This gives the protein CASIIFVGTGSYGYTF.

This clonotype has at least ten counts. The chain couples TRBV11-2 to TRBJ2-3; no clear D. With 2 bases removed from V and 0 bases from J, the gap between germline ends came to 12 bases. The CDR3 runs 16 residues. CDR1 is SGHAT, CDR2 FQNNGV, per germline. The CDR3 region is CASSLLGTTSTDTQYF. The CDR3 DNA follows: TGTGCCAGCAGCTTACTTGGTACAACTAGCACAGATACGCAGTATTTT.

This clonotype appeared many times. V and J are TRBV12-3 or TRBV12-4 and TRBJ2-7, with D tentatively TRBD1 (6 bases). V lost 6 bases and J 0 bases, leaving 12 bases between the germline ends. The CDR3 is 14 residues long. CDR3 loop: CASRLDSSSYEQYF. CDR3 sequence (DNA): TGTGCCAGCAGGTTGGACAGCTCCTCCTACGAGCAGTACTTC.

This sequence joins TRBV11-2 and TRBJ2-7, with 8 bases aligning to TRBD2. CDR1 SGHAT and CDR2 FQNNGV come from the germline V gene. The CDR3 contains 15 residues. V gave up 5 bases and J gave up 1 base; unmatched junction bases: 7. This chain's CDR3 is CASSPWASGSYEQYF. CDR3 coding DNA: TGTGCCAGCAGCCCGTGGGCTAGCGGGTCCTACGAGCAGTACTTC.

This clonotype was found a few times. This chain uses TRBV12-3 or TRBV12-4 with TRBJ1-3, with a possible D match to TRBD1 (5 bases). V lost 6 bases and J lost 0, with 12 bases in between. CDR3 length: 15 residues. In DNA, the CDR3 is TGTGCCAGCAGGGTCAGCGGGGGCTCTGGAAACACCATATATTTT. Translation gives CASRVSGGSGNTIYF.